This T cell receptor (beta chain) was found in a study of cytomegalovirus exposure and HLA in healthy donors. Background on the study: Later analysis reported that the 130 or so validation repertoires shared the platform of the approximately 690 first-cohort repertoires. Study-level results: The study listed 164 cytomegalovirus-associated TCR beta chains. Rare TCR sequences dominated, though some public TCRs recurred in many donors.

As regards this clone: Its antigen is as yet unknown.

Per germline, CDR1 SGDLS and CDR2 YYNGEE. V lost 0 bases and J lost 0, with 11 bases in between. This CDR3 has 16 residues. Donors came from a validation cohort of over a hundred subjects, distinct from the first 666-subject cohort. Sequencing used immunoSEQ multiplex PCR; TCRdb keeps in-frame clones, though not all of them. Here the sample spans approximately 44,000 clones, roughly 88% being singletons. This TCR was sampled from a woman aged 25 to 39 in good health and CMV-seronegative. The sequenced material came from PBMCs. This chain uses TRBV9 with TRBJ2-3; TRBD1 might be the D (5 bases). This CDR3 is CASSVDLAGSTDTQYF. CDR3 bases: TGTGCCAGCAGCGTAGATCTTGCAGGGAGCACAGATACGCAGTATTTT.